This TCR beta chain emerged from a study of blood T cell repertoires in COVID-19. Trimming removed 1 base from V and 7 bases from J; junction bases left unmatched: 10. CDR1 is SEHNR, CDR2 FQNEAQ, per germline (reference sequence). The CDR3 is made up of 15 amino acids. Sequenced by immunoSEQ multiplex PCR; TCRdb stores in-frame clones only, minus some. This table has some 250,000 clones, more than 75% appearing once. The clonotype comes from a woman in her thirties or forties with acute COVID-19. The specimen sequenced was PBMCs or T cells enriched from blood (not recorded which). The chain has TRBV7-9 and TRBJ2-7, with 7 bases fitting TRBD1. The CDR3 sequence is CASSLGAGGPEEQYF. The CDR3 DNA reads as TGTGCCAGCAGCTTAGGGGCAGGGGGTCCGGAGGAGCAGTACTTC.